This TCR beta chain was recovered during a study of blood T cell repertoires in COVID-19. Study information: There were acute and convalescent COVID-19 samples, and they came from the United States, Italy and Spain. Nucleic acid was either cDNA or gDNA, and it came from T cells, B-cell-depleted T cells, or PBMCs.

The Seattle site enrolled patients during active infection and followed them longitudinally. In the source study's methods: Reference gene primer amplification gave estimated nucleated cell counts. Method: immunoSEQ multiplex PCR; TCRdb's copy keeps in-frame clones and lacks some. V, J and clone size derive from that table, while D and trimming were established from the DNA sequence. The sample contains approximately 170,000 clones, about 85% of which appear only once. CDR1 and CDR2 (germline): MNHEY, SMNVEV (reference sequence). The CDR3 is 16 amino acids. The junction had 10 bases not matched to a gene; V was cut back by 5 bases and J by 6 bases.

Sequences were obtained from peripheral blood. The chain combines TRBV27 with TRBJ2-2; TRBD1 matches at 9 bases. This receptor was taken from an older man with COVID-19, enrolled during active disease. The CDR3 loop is CASSLTHRQGAGELFF. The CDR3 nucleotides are TGTGCCAGCAGTCTGACTCATAGACAGGGGGCCGGGGAGCTGTTTTTT.